These T cell receptor beta chains were read from a single sample in a study of control samples from healthy donors and cancer patients. Profiled with immunoSEQ multiplex PCR; TCRdb holds only in-frame clones, not every one. The sample holds under 450,000 clones; around 90% are singletons and the top ten take just under 6.5%. The specimen was PBMCs. These receptors originate from a man aged 40-49 years with head and neck cancer. Both conserved end residues are part of each CDR3. D genes are given only for firm matches. Expanded clones are given a class, and other clones once, few, many or no size at all.

cdr3_nt: TGTGCCAGCAGCACAGAACCATCCTACAATGAGCAGTTCTTC
cdr3_aa: CASSTEPSYNEQFF
d_call: NA
j_call: TRBJ2-1
clone_size: NA
v_call: TRBV6-4

cdr3_nt: TGTGCCAGCTCACCTTCTTCGGGACAGGGGGCAGATACGCAGTATTTT
cdr3_aa: CASSPSSGQGADTQYF
d_call: TRBD1
j_call: TRBJ2-3
clone_size: NA
v_call: TRBV18

cdr3_nt: TGTGCCAGCAGTTTAGGGGGAGTGACCCAGTACTTC
cdr3_aa: CASSLGGVTQYF
d_call: NA
j_call: TRBJ2-5
clone_size: NA
v_call: TRBV12-3/TRBV12-4

cdr3_nt: TGCGCCAGCAGCTCCTTGGGGTGGGGGGGTCAAGAGACCCAGTACTTC
cdr3_aa: CASSSLGWGGQETQYF
d_call: TRBD2
j_call: TRBJ2-5
clone_size: NA
v_call: TRBV5-1

cdr3_nt: TGTGCCAGCAGTCCCTCCCAAAGGGCTAATGAAAAACTGTTTTTT
cdr3_aa: CASSPSQRANEKLFF
d_call: NA
j_call: TRBJ1-4
clone_size: NA
v_call: TRBV28

cdr3_nt: TGTGCCAGCAGCTTAGATTCTGGGACTAACACCGGGGAGCTGTTTTTT
cdr3_aa: CASSLDSGTNTGELFF
d_call: NA
j_call: TRBJ2-2
clone_size: once
v_call: TRBV11-2

cdr3_nt: TGTGCCAGTAGTACCCAGGGGCCGGTAGAGACCCAGTACTTC
cdr3_aa: CASSTQGPVETQYF
d_call: NA
j_call: TRBJ2-5
clone_size: NA
v_call: TRBV19

cdr3_nt: TGTGCCAGCAGACACTTACAGGGTCTAGGTGGGGCCAACGTCCTGACTTTC
cdr3_aa: CASRHLQGLGGANVLTF
d_call: NA
j_call: TRBJ2-6
clone_size: NA
v_call: TRBV11-2

cdr3_nt: TGTGCCAGCAGCCGCGCCGGGGCCGAAAGCAATGAAAAACTGTTTTTT
cdr3_aa: CASSRAGAESNEKLFF
d_call: NA
j_call: TRBJ1-4
clone_size: NA
v_call: TRBV6-2/TRBV6-3

cdr3_nt: TGTGCCAGCAGCTCCGGACAGTTCTCCTACGAGCAGTACTTC
cdr3_aa: CASSSGQFSYEQYF
d_call: NA
j_call: TRBJ2-7
clone_size: NA
v_call: TRBV6-6

cdr3_nt: TGTGCCAGCAGCTTTGGATCAGATACGCAGTATTTT
cdr3_aa: CASSFGSDTQYF
d_call: NA
j_call: TRBJ2-3
clone_size: NA
v_call: TRBV7-2

cdr3_nt: TGTGCCAGCTCCGACCGAGAGGGGGCCACCGGGGAGCTGTTTTTT
cdr3_aa: CASSDREGATGELFF
d_call: TRBD1
j_call: TRBJ2-2
clone_size: NA
v_call: TRBV18

cdr3_nt: TGTGCCAGCAGCTTCCACAGGGATGGGGGCTTTGAAGCTTTCTTT
cdr3_aa: CASSFHRDGGFEAFF
d_call: NA
j_call: TRBJ1-1
clone_size: NA
v_call: TRBV11-2

cdr3_nt: TGTGCCAGTGGAGCTCGGGTTTCCTACAATGAGCAGTTCTTC
cdr3_aa: CASGARVSYNEQFF
d_call: NA
j_call: TRBJ2-1
clone_size: NA
v_call: TRBV2

cdr3_nt: TGTGCCACCAGCAAAGTGACAGATACGCAGTATTTT
cdr3_aa: CATSKVTDTQYF
d_call: NA
j_call: TRBJ2-3
clone_size: NA
v_call: TRBV15

cdr3_nt: TGTGCCAGCAGCTCTAGACCGCCGCCAGACTCACCCCTCCACTTT
cdr3_aa: CASSSRPPPDSPLHF
d_call: NA
j_call: TRBJ1-6
clone_size: once
v_call: TRBV7-2

cdr3_nt: TGTGCCAGCAGCCTACGGGACAGCAATCAGCCCCAGCATTTT
cdr3_aa: CASSLRDSNQPQHF
d_call: NA
j_call: TRBJ1-5
clone_size: NA
v_call: TRBV7-2

cdr3_nt: TGTGCCAGGGAGGGGGAGGACAACTCTGGAAACACCATATATTTT
cdr3_aa: CAREGEDNSGNTIYF
d_call: NA
j_call: TRBJ1-3
clone_size: NA
v_call: TRBV2

cdr3_nt: TGTGCTAGTGGTTTGGTACTCTCTGGGGACTACAATGAGCAGTTCTTC
cdr3_aa: CASGLVLSGDYNEQFF
d_call: NA
j_call: TRBJ2-1
clone_size: NA
v_call: TRBV12-5

cdr3_nt: TGTGCCAGCAGTTTCATTTGGGACAGTGCCAGCAATCAGCCCCAGCATTTT
cdr3_aa: CASSFIWDSASNQPQHF
d_call: TRBD1
j_call: TRBJ1-5
clone_size: NA
v_call: TRBV27

cdr3_nt: TGTGCCAGCAGCTGCCCCGGGGTAAGGACTGAAGCTTTCTTT
cdr3_aa: CASSCPGVRTEAFF
d_call: NA
j_call: TRBJ1-1
clone_size: NA
v_call: TRBV12-1

cdr3_nt: TGTGCCAGCAGTTTAAACGGCAACTCTGGAAACACCATATATTTT
cdr3_aa: CASSLNGNSGNTIYF
d_call: NA
j_call: TRBJ1-3
clone_size: NA
v_call: TRBV27

cdr3_nt: TGTGCCAGCAGCTTAATTATCTATCCTACATCCGAGCAGTACTTC
cdr3_aa: CASSLIIYPTSEQYF
d_call: NA
j_call: TRBJ2-7
clone_size: NA
v_call: TRBV11-1

cdr3_nt: TGCGCCAGCAGCTGGGACAGTACAGATACGCAGTATTTT
cdr3_aa: CASSWDSTDTQYF
d_call: TRBD1
j_call: TRBJ2-3
clone_size: NA
v_call: TRBV5-1